The present T cell receptor (beta chain) was sequenced within a study of metastatic and nonmetastatic thyroid tumors. Study context: Repertoires of blood and of tissue (tumor or nodule) from malignant and benign thyroid patients were compared.

Germline V gene data show CDR1 as MNHNS and CDR2 as SASEGT. Trimming removed 3 bases from V and 6 bases from J, with 15 bases in between. The CDR3 is 15 amino acids. Patients underwent thyroid surgery, and none had received any treatment before it. In the original workflow: A classifier of distant metastasis in papillary thyroid cancer was built from CDR3 differences (across clinicopathological groups). TCRdb re-analyzed the PCR reads through MiXCR. It is TCRdb's table, rather than the study itself, that gives the V and J calls and clone size. The table has over 50,000 clones, roughly 29% seen once. General study points: It was reported that TCR beta diversity was significantly higher in malignant thyroid tumors than benign nodules, in blood and tumor.

Worth noting for this clone: Its specificity is unknown.

This sequence originates from a female donor with papillary thyroid cancer or a benign thyroid nodule (not recorded which). Some clones in this sample may be carry-over from other donors' samples. The material sequenced was blood. The rearrangement uses TRBV6-1 and TRBJ2-1; perhaps D is TRBD1 or TRBD2 (6 bases each). This CDR3 reads CASSEGLGGLNEQFF. The CDR3 DNA reads TGTGCCAGCAGTGAGGGACTTGGGGGGCTCAATGAGCAGTTCTTC.